This TCR beta chain was documented in a study of T-cell memory formation after mild COVID-19. Background on the study: There were largely donor-specific TCR clusters.

V was pared by 4 bases and J by 0 bases, with 12 bases between. The germline V gene has CDR1 DFQATT and CDR2 SNEGSKA (reference sequence). The CDR3 contains 15 residues. Comments on this clonotype: Its cognate antigen is unknown.

5'RACE primed at constant segments yielded TCR alpha and TCR beta cDNA libraries bearing sample barcodes and UMIs. TCRdb used MiXCR to reprocess the 5' RACE reads, holding one entry per CDR3 protein. The repertoire has some 450,000 distinct CDR3 sequences, about 20% of them found once; the top ten carry 20% to 25%. Overall study findings and caveats: The study detected some responding clones in pre-infection memory, suggesting cross-reactive memory joined.

This clonotype was sampled from a young man who had mild COVID-19 (a few samples of this study predate the infection). Cell type and time point are not known. V and J are TRBV20-1 and TRBJ2-2; D is ambiguous. Material for sequencing was PBMCs or a T cell subset sorted from them (not recorded which). Here the CDR3 reads CSAIETTANTGELFF. DNA for the CDR3: TGCAGTGCTATAGAAACAACCGCGAACACCGGGGAGCTGTTTTTT.